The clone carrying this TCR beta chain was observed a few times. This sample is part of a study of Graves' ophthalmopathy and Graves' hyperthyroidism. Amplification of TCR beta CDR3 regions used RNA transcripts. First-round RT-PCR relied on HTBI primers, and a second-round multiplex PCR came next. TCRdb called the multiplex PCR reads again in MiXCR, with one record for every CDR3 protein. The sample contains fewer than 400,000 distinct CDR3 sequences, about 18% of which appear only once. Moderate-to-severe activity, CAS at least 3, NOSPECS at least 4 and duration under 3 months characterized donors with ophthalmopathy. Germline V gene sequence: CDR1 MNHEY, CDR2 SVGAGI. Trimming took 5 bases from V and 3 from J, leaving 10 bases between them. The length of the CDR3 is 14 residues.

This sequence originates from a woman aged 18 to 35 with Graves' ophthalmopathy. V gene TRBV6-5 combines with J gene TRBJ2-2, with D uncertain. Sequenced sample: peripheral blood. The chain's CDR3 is CASSPSSDTGELFF. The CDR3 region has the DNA TGTGCCAGCAGTCCCAGTTCGGACACCGGGGAGCTGTTTTTT.